This TCR beta chain comes out of a study of shared clonotypes between healthy human individuals. Looking at the study overall: Samples came from a couple of female and a few male donors aged 18 to 49. General study results and limits: As a rule, naive subsets had a larger estimated richness than memory subsets. Sorted-subset samples were not fully sequenced, rarefaction indicated. Only a few donors were included, so the genetic and exposure-history diversity represented was limited.

Germline lookup yields CDR1 MNHEY and CDR2 SMNVEV (reference sequence). V lost 5 bases to trimming and J lost 6 bases; unmatched junction nucleotides: 9. The CDR3 is made up of 15 amino acids. Assay: immunoSEQ multiplex PCR; the TCRdb copy retains only in-frame clones and omits some. The sample shows roughly 1,000,000 clones, about four fifths of them seen only once. Concerning this clone: The antigen is unknown.

Sequenced material: memory CD4+ T cells from PBMCs. Subset reported: CD45RA-negative fraction. This sequence joins TRBV27 and TRBJ2-1; TRBD1 agrees at 8 bases. The sequence was obtained from a man younger than 35 in good health. Some clones in this sample may be carry-over from other donors' samples. For the CDR3, the DNA is TGTGCCAGCAGTCCTCGGACAGGGTTAGGCAATGAGCAGTTCTTC. It translates to CASSPRTGLGNEQFF.